This T cell receptor (beta chain) was obtained from a study of regulatory T cells in long-lasting Graves disease. Time point given: newly diagnosed GD, antithyroid drugs for less than 3 months. Scientists built the TCR library using RNA that was extracted from PBMCs. Trimming left V 1 base short and J 0 bases short, with 18 bases between. The CDR3 runs 17 residues. CDR1 is SQVTM, CDR2 ANQGSEA, per germline. Assembly of TCR beta libraries relied on iRepertoire HTBI primers together with Arm-PCR of CDR3 regions. A single record per CDR3 protein comes from TCRdb applying MiXCR to the multiplex PCR reads. The sample yields approximately 360,000 distinct CDR3 sequences, 10% to 15% seen once. In its sample, this clonotype was seen many times. What it binds is not known. Findings of the study overall: Persistent Graves' patients showed a TCR diversity that was lower than that of newly diagnosed ones.

Separately, the same data were catalogued under a study of T cells in Graves' hyperthyroidism and ophthalmopathy. As that report states: TCR CDR3 underwent first-round RT-PCR with the HTBI primer set. Most thyroid-expanded clonotypes above 0.001 were also found in blood.

Sequences were derived from peripheral blood mononuclear cells (PBMCs), sampled at new diagnosis, from a patient treated with antithyroid drugs. This chain joins TRBV29-1 and TRBJ1-1; D perhaps matches TRBD1 (5 bases). The source is a woman between 18 and 29 years old with Graves disease. As DNA, the CDR3 is TGCAGCGTTGAAGGGCAGGGTGCGACGGGGTTGAACACTGAAGCTTTCTTT. This encodes CSVEGQGATGLNTEAFF.